The 5 T cell receptor beta chains below were found in one sample sequenced in a study of identical twins. MiXCR, applied by TCRdb to the 5' RACE reads, yields one record per CDR3 protein. The sample consists of 1.5 million to 2 million distinct CDR3 sequences, around 33% of them appearing once. What was sequenced was cord blood. Receptors were obtained from a newborn girl in good health.

The chain couples TRBV3-1 to TRBJ2-5, with 7 positions matching TRBD2. CDR3 length: 14 residues. CDR1 is LGHDT, CDR2 YNNKEL, per germline (reference sequence). V was pared by 8 bases and J by 11 bases, with 17 bases of the junction left unmatched. The DNA for the CDR3 is TGTGCCAGCCATCAAGCGGGACCTAACAATGAGCAGTACTTC. Translating gives CASHQAGPNNEQYF.

This chain's CDR3 is CSARNRGFSYEQYF. The CDR3 region has the DNA TGCAGTGCTAGGAACAGGGGGTTCTCCTACGAGCAGTACTTC. The chain carries TRBV20-1 and TRBJ2-7; 8 nucleotides align to TRBD1. The trim removed 3 bases at V and 0 bases at J, leaving 4 bases unmatched. CDR1 is DFQATT and CDR2 is SNEGSKA in the germline V gene (reference sequence). The CDR3 runs to 14 residues.

This chain links TRBV7-2 with TRBJ2-2; no definite D call. Germline V gene sequence: CDR1 SGHTA, CDR2 FQGNSA. The CDR3 is made up of 16 amino acids. V lost 0 bases to trimming and J lost 4 bases, with 12 bases between them. As DNA, the CDR3 is TGTGCCAGCAGCTTAGCGTTCCGGGTATCCACCGGGGAGCTGTTTTTT. Residues: CASSLAFRVSTGELFF.

V gene TRBV3-1 combines with J gene TRBJ2-7; 12 positions match TRBD2. This CDR3 comprises 12 residues. Trimming cost V 4 bases and J 9 bases; bases outside gene matches: 1. From germline, CDR1 is LGHDT and CDR2 YNNKEL (reference sequence). This CDR3 is CASSRGLAGQYF. In DNA form, the CDR3 reads TGTGCCAGCAGCCGGGGACTAGCGGGGCAGTACTTC.

This sequence joins TRBV6-1 and TRBJ2-3; no reliable D call. V dropped 7 bases and J dropped 1 base, with 9 bases sitting between them. CDR1 MNHNS and CDR2 SASEGT come from the germline V gene. The CDR3 covers 13 residues. The CDR3 is CASNLLGTDTQYF. As DNA, the CDR3 is TGTGCCAGCAACCTACTTGGCACAGATACGCAGTATTTT.